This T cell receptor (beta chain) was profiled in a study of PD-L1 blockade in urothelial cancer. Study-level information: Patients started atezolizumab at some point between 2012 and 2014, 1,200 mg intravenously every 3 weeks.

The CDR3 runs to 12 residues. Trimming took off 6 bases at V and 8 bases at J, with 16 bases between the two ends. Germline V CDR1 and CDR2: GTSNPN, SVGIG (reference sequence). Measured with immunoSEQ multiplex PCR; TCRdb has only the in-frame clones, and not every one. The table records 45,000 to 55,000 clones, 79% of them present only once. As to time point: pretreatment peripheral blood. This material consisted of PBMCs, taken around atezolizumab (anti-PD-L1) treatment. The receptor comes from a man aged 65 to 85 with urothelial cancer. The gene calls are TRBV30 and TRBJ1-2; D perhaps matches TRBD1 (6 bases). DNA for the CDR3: TGTGCCTGCCCAGGGGTGAAGGGGGGCTACACCTTC. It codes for CACPGVKGGYTF.